One and the same sample provided the 5 T cell receptor beta chains below, sequenced in a study of cytomegalovirus exposure and HLA in healthy donors. The PCR made use of 60 Vbeta and 13 Jbeta primers. Only in-frame clones appear in the TCRdb table, and some are missing; sequencing was by immunoSEQ multiplex PCR. This table holds 200,000 to 250,000 clones, roughly 88% found once. Sequenced material: PBMCs. The source is a boy aged 2 to 10 in good health and CMV-seronegative.

V usage is TRBV27 and J usage is TRBJ1-3, with D perhaps TRBD1 (6 bases). CDR3 size: 15 residues. V was clipped by 8 bases and J by 4 bases, with 18 bases between them. Germline-derived CDR1 and CDR2 are MNHEY and SMNVEV (reference sequence). The CDR3 DNA follows: TGTGCCAGCTACCCCCAGGGGTCCGGGGGAAACACCATATATTTT. It codes for CASYPQGSGGNTIYF.

The gene calls are TRBV9 and TRBJ2-1; 7 nucleotides align to TRBD2. From germline, CDR1 is SGDLS and CDR2 YYNGEE. Trimming removed 0 bases from V and 15 bases from J; junction bases left unmatched: 6. This CDR3 is built from 12 residues. CDR3 protein: CASSVEGLVRFF. The CDR3 nucleotides read TGTGCCAGCAGCGTAGAAGGACTAGTCAGGTTCTTC.

The chain joins TRBV5-1 to TRBJ2-3, with 10 positions matching TRBD2. This CDR3 region has 14 residues. V lost 3 bases and J lost 11; bases outside the gene matches: 9. The V gene's germline CDR1 is SGHRS and CDR2 YFSETQ. This chain's CDR3 is CASSSGLAETRQYF. CDR3 DNA: TGCGCCAGCAGCTCTGGACTAGCGGAGACTAGGCAGTATTTT.

This chain joins TRBV7-9 and TRBJ2-4; 8 bases fit TRBD1. The CDR3 contains 14 residues. V lost 4 bases to trimming and J lost 8 bases; unmatched junction nucleotides: 7. Germline V gene sequence: CDR1 SEHNR, CDR2 FQNEAQ (reference sequence). CDR3 nucleotides: TGTGCCAGCAGCTCCGGACAGGGTCGGGACATTCAGTACTTC. Translation gives CASSSGQGRDIQYF.

The chain recombines TRBV9 with TRBJ2-1; D may be TRBD2 (6 bases). The V end lost 3 bases, the J end lost 7 bases, and 17 bases lay between the germline ends. CDR1 and CDR2 from the germline V gene are SGDLS and YYNGEE. The CDR3 has 15 residues. CDR3 DNA: TGTGCCAGCAGCGACTCCGTCGGGGGTATGAATGAGCAGTTCTTC. Amino acids: CASSDSVGGMNEQFF.